What follows are 4 T cell receptor beta chains derived from one specimen sequenced in a study of STAT5B mutations in CD4+ large granular lymphocyte leukemia. Sequenced by immunoSEQ multiplex PCR; TCRdb stores in-frame clones only, minus some. The sample yields tens of thousands of clones, approximately 81% seen once. Sequencing was done on a sample of CD4+ T cells from blood buffy coats. Receptors originate from a human donor in good health.

The rearrangement uses TRBV10-2 and TRBJ2-1, with D maybe TRBD2 (6 bases). Germline CDR1 and CDR2: WSHSY and SAAADI. The ends were cut back, 3 bases at V and 4 bases at J, with 13 bases in the middle. The CDR3 is made up of 15 amino acids. The CDR3 loop reads CASSDLGTGYNEQFF. CDR3 nucleotide sequence: TGCGCCAGCAGTGACCTTGGGACTGGTTACAATGAGCAGTTCTTC.

This clone was picked up one time. This chain connects TRBV30 to TRBJ2-5; D not certain. Trimming shortened V by 0 bases and J by 11 bases, and 10 bases separated the two germline ends. The length of the CDR3 is 11 residues. Germline CDR1 reads GTSNPN; CDR2 reads SVGIG (reference sequence). Here the CDR3 DNA reads TGTGCCTGGAGTGTAAGAGGATTACAGTACTTC. As protein: CAWSVRGLQYF.

This clone was picked up one time. The genes are TRBV14 and TRBJ1-2; D call uncertain. Germline CDR1 is SGHDN and CDR2 is FVKESK. The CDR3 has 14 amino acids. V shed 0 bases and J shed 4 bases, with 9 bases lying between them. DNA of the CDR3: TGTGCCAGCAGCCAAGAAGTCGATCCCTATGGCTACACCTTC. This sequence encodes CASSQEVDPYGYTF.

The V gene is TRBV29-1, the J gene TRBJ2-5; 8 bases map to TRBD2. The tail of the sequence fits TRBJ2-7 better, so the J call may be wrong. Germline lookup yields CDR1 SQVTM and CDR2 ANQGSEA. The length of the CDR3 is 14 residues. The CDR3 protein is CSVDPGGRFNEQYF. In DNA form, the CDR3 reads TGCAGCGTTGACCCAGGCGGGAGGTTTAACGAGCAGTACTTC.